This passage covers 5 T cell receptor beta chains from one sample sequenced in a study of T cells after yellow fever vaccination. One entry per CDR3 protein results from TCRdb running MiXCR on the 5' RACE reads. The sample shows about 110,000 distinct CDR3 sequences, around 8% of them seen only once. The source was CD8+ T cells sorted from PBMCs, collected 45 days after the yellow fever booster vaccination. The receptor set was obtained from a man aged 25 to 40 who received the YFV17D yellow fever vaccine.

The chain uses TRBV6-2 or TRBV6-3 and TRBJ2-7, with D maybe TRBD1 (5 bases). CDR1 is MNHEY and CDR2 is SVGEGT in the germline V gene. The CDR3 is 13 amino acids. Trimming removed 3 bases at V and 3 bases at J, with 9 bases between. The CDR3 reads CASSYAGHYEQYF. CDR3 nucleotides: TGTGCCAGCAGTTATGCAGGGCACTACGAGCAGTACTTC.

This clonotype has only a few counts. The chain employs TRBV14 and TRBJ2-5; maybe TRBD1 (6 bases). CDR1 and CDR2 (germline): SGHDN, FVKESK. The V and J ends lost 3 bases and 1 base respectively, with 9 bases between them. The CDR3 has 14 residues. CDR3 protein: CASSQEQGQETQYF. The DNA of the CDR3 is TGTGCCAGCAGCCAGGAACAGGGCCAAGAGACCCAGTACTTC.

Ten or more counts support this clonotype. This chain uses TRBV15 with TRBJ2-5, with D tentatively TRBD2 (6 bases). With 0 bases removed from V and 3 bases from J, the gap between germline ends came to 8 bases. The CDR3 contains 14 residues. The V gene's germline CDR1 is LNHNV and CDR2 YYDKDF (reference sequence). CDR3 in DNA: TGTGCCACCAGCAGAGATCGCGGGGAAGAGACCCAGTACTTC. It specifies CATSRDRGEETQYF.

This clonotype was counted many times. CDR3: CASSLQTGTYEQYF. The CDR3 nucleotides are TGCGCCAGCAGCCTACAGACAGGGACCTACGAGCAGTACTTC. The chain combines TRBV4-3 with TRBJ2-7; 7 nucleotides agree with TRBD1. The germline V gene has CDR1 LGHNA and CDR2 YSLEER. V lost 4 bases, J lost 2 bases, and 5 bases stayed unmatched. This CDR3 comprises 14 residues.

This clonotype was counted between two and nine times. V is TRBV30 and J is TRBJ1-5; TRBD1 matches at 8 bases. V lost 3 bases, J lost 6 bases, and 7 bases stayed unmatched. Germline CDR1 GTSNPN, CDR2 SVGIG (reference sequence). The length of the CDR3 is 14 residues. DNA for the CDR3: TGTGCCTGGAGCGCAGGACAGGGAGGTCAGCCCCAGCATTTT. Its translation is CAWSAGQGGQPQHF.